The 18 T cell receptor beta chains below were found in one sample sequenced in a study of T cells in Graves' hyperthyroidism and ophthalmopathy. Amplified TCR beta CDR3 regions came from RNA transcripts. The study used the HTBI primer set for a first-round RT-PCR of the TCR CDR3. TCRdb itself ran the multiplex PCR reads through MiXCR, one entry per CDR3 protein. The data show under 550,000 distinct CDR3 sequences, with about 20% seen just once and 47% held by the top ten. What was sequenced was blood. All receptors come from a man in his forties with Graves' ophthalmopathy.

This clonotype came up a few times. The rearrangement joins TRBV18 to TRBJ1-4, with a tentative D call TRBD1 (5 bases). The CDR3 contains 16 residues. The germline V and J ends were trimmed by 5 bases and 4 bases, with 17 bases remaining between them. Germline V gives CDR1 KGHSH, CDR2 LQKENI. The CDR3 bases are TGTGCCAGCTCATCATGGACTCGGGGGAATAATGAAAAACTGTTTTTT. It translates to CASSSWTRGNNEKLFF.

This clonotype turned up a few times. The rearrangement links TRBV6-2 or TRBV6-3 to TRBJ2-5; perhaps TRBD2 as D (7 bases). Germline CDR1 is MNHEY and CDR2 is SVGEGT. The CDR3 is made up of 13 amino acids. V was clipped by 6 bases and J by 6 bases, with 14 bases between them. CDR3 in amino acids: CASRIGGTKTQYF. The CDR3, as DNA: TGTGCCAGCAGAATCGGGGGGACAAAGACCCAGTACTTC.

This chain joins TRBV10-3 and TRBJ2-3; D is possibly TRBD2 (5 bases). Trimming cost V 4 bases and J 2 bases, with 16 bases left between them. The germline V gene encodes CDR1 ENHRY and CDR2 SYGVKD. The length of the CDR3 is 16 residues. DNA of the CDR3: TGTGCCATCAGTGGAGAACCCAGGACTTACACAGATACGCAGTATTTT. It is translated as CAISGEPRTYTDTQYF.

A few counts support this clonotype. The chain is built from TRBV20-1 and TRBJ2-3; D ambiguous. The CDR3 is 11 residues long. The V end lost 5 bases, the J end lost 7 bases, and 10 bases lay between the germline ends. The germline gives CDR1 DFQATT, CDR2 SNEGSKA (reference sequence). The CDR3 coding sequence is TGCAGTGCTCCCCCCGAAAATACGCAGTATTTT. Amino acids: CSAPPENTQYF.

There are a few counts of this clonotype. V usage is TRBV19 and J usage is TRBJ1-6; D not resolved. This CDR3 is built from 18 residues. From germline, CDR1 is LNHDA and CDR2 SQIVND (reference sequence). Trimming pared 6 bases from V and 0 bases from J, leaving 18 bases between. CDR3 sequence: CASRPGRLRSSYNSPLHF. CDR3 DNA: TGTGCCAGTAGACCTGGACGGCTCAGGAGCTCCTATAATTCACCCCTCCACTTT.

The rearrangement joins TRBV11-2 to TRBJ2-1, with D unclear. Germline CDR1 SGHAT, CDR2 FQNNGV. The CDR3 has 17 amino acids. V lost 1 base, J lost 0 bases, and 13 bases lay in between. In DNA form, the CDR3 reads TGTGCCAGCAGCTTAGGCCGAGGCAGGAGCTCCTACAATGAGCAGTTCTTC. It yields the protein CASSLGRGRSSYNEQFF.

Many counts were recorded for this clonotype. The chain is built from TRBV28 and TRBJ2-7; 9 bases line up with TRBD1. With 7 bases clipped from V and 7 bases from J, the junction kept 17 bases outside the gene matches. The CDR3 runs to 16 residues. The germline CDR1 and CDR2 sequences are MDHEN and SYDVKM. The CDR3 loop is CASTQRGDRAMGEQYF. The CDR3 DNA sequence: TGTGCCAGCACCCAAAGGGGGGACAGGGCAATGGGGGAGCAGTACTTC.

This clonotype has just a few counts. The CDR3 is CASRPGTSGNTIYF. CDR3 DNA: TGTGCCAGCAGACCCGGGACCTCTGGAAACACCATATATTTT. This chain connects TRBV28 to TRBJ1-3, with D tentatively TRBD1 (5 bases). This CDR3 is built from 14 residues. Trimming stripped 6 bases from V and 0 bases from J, with 9 bases between. Germline V gives CDR1 MDHEN, CDR2 SYDVKM.

This clonotype was observed a few times. The rearrangement links TRBV27 to TRBJ2-7, with 10 bases identical to TRBD1. V dropped 5 bases and J dropped 5; count of bases not matched to a gene: 9. The CDR3 runs to 15 residues. Germline V gives CDR1 MNHEY, CDR2 SMNVEV (reference sequence). In DNA form, the CDR3 reads TGTGCCAGCAGTCCAGGGACAGGGGTCCGGAACGAGCAGTACTTC. Translating it yields CASSPGTGVRNEQYF.

This clonotype was detected only a few times. The V call is TRBV6-1, the J call TRBJ1-6, with D possibly being TRBD1 (5 bases). The V end lost 6 bases, the J end lost 10 bases, and 19 bases lay between the germline ends. The CDR3 has 15 amino acids. CDR1 MNHNS and CDR2 SASEGT come from the germline V gene. The DNA for the CDR3 is TGTGCCAGCAGCGGCCAGGGTGACGACGGGTCACCCCTCCACTTT. Residues: CASSGQGDDGSPLHF.

There are many counts of this clonotype. The J gene is TRBJ1-4, the V gene TRBV6-1, with unresolved D. The CDR3 has 15 residues. V was pared by 6 bases and J by 0 bases, with 11 bases between. Germline CDR1 is MNHNS and CDR2 is SASEGT. CDR3 nucleotides: TGTGCCAGCAGGGGGAGTTGGTCAACTAATGAAAAACTGTTTTTT. This sequence encodes CASRGSWSTNEKLFF.

V usage is TRBV20-1 and J usage is TRBJ2-2, with D unclear. The ends were cut back, 1 base at V and 1 base at J, with 4 bases in the middle. The CDR3 totals 13 residues. Per the germline V gene, CDR1 is DFQATT and CDR2 is SNEGSKA (reference sequence). The CDR3 DNA sequence: TGCAGTGCTAGAGTCAAGAACACCGGGGAGCTGTTTTTT. This sequence encodes CSARVKNTGELFF.

In this sample, this clonotype turned up a few times. The V call is TRBV2, the J call TRBJ2-1; weak D call: TRBD2 (6 bases). Germline CDR1 reads SNHLY; CDR2 reads FYNNEI. Trimming removed 4 bases from V and 4 bases from J, with 17 bases in between. This CDR3 has 16 residues. The CDR3 sequence is CASSVRDSLLYNEQFF. The CDR3 nucleotides read TGTGCCAGCAGTGTAAGGGACTCGCTCTTATACAATGAGCAGTTCTTC.

Ten or more counts support this clonotype. The rearrangement uses TRBV7-2 and TRBJ2-7; 8 bases are shared with TRBD2. V lost 5 bases, J lost 6 bases, and 9 bases stayed unmatched. Looked up from germline, CDR1 is SGHTA and CDR2 is FQGNSA. CDR3 size: 14 residues. The CDR3 DNA follows: TGTGCCAGCAGCCAGCCGGGAGGGCAAGGCGAGCAGTACTTC. Translated, it gives CASSQPGGQGEQYF.

The chain recombines TRBV6-5 with TRBJ1-2, with D perhaps matching TRBD1 (6 bases). The CDR3 contains 15 residues. The germline V gene has CDR1 MNHEY and CDR2 SVGAGI. V gave up 2 bases and J gave up 6 bases, with 16 bases separating them. CDR3 nucleotide sequence: TGTGCCAGCAGTTACCAACGGGACATTTCTGATGGCTACACCTTC. This gives the protein CASSYQRDISDGYTF.

This clonotype came up many times. The rearrangement uses TRBV12-3 or TRBV12-4 and TRBJ1-1; D is unclear. The CDR3 runs 13 residues. V was cut by 6 bases and J by 1 base, with 9 bases left in between. CDR3 sequence reads: CASSLKPNTEAFF. The CDR3 DNA follows: TGTGCCAGCAGCCTGAAGCCGAACACTGAAGCTTTCTTT.

This clonotype was counted at least ten times. The chain joins TRBV5-1 to TRBJ2-1; 8 bases are shared with TRBD1. Germline CDR1 reads SGHRS; CDR2 reads YFSETQ. Losses at the gene ends were 4 bases for V and 6 bases for J; bases not matched to a gene: 12. The CDR3 runs to 16 residues. CDR3 coding DNA: TGCGCCAGCAGCCCGAGAGGACAGGGTGAGGGCAATGAGCAGTTCTTC. It yields the protein CASSPRGQGEGNEQFF.

This clonotype was seen a handful of times. The DNA for the CDR3 is TGTGCCAGCAGTCCCCGGGGTCCTAAGAACACCGGGGAGCTGTTTTTT. As protein: CASSPRGPKNTGELFF. V gene TRBV11-2 combines with J gene TRBJ2-2; D is perhaps TRBD2 (5 bases). V was shortened by 6 bases and J by 1 base, with 15 bases between the two germline ends. Per germline, CDR1 SGHAT and CDR2 FQNNGV. There are 16 residues in the CDR3.